The rows below give T cell receptor beta chains drawn from one sample of a study of cytomegalovirus exposure and HLA in healthy donors. The method was immunoSEQ multiplex PCR; TCRdb's version includes in-frame clones alone and lacks a portion of them. This sample's table reports 150,000 to 200,000 clones. The specimen was PBMCs. The receptors originated from a man aged 25 to 40 in good health and CMV-seronegative. Each CDR3 is given with its conserved first and last residue. Fields, in order: D gene, J gene, V gene, CDR3 protein, CDR3 DNA. The D gene is left open where the match is weak.

d_gene: TRBD1; j_gene: TRBJ1-1; v_gene: TRBV2; CDR3aa: CASSYIPKQGTEAFF; CDR3nt: TGTGCCAGCAGTTATATTCCAAAACAGGGGACTGAAGCTTTCTTT
d_gene: TRBD1; j_gene: TRBJ1-2; v_gene: TRBV2; CDR3aa: CASRAGTDYGYTF; CDR3nt: TGTGCCAGCAGGGCCGGGACAGACTATGGCTACACCTTC
d_gene: TRBD2; j_gene: TRBJ2-3; v_gene: TRBV5-1; CDR3aa: CASSFGLAGGPDTQYF; CDR3nt: TGCGCCAGCAGCTTCGGACTAGCGGGGGGGCCGGATACGCAGTATTTT
d_gene: TRBD1; j_gene: TRBJ2-5; v_gene: TRBV4-1; CDR3aa: CASSQDPQGEMGETQYF; CDR3nt: TGCGCCAGCAGCCAAGATCCCCAGGGGGAAATGGGAGAGACCCAGTACTTC
d_gene: TRBD2; j_gene: TRBJ2-1; v_gene: TRBV7-9; CDR3aa: CASSLANLGLDNEQFF; CDR3nt: TGTGCCAGCAGCTTAGCGAATTTGGGACTAGACAATGAGCAGTTCTTC
d_gene: TRBD2; j_gene: TRBJ2-3; v_gene: TRBV7-9; CDR3aa: CASSLALAGSADTQYF; CDR3nt: TGTGCCAGCAGCCTCGCCCTAGCGGGGAGCGCAGATACGCAGTATTTT
d_gene: TRBD2; j_gene: TRBJ2-7; v_gene: TRBV7-2; CDR3aa: CASSTQIAGGGYEQYF; CDR3nt: TGTGCCAGCAGCACACAAATAGCGGGAGGCGGTTACGAGCAGTACTTC
d_gene: TRBD2; j_gene: TRBJ2-3; v_gene: TRBV13; CDR3aa: CASSPEGRGVTDTQYF; CDR3nt: TGTGCCAGCAGCCCCGAGGGGCGGGGGGTTACAGATACGCAGTATTTT
d_gene: NA; j_gene: TRBJ2-7; v_gene: TRBV27; CDR3aa: CASSFTGSYEQYF; CDR3nt: TGTGCCAGCAGTTTCACAGGTTCCTACGAGCAGTACTTC
d_gene: TRBD1; j_gene: TRBJ1-6; v_gene: TRBV10-3; CDR3aa: CAIRGQSNSPLHF; CDR3nt: TGTGCCATCAGGGGACAGAGCAACTCACCCCTCCACTTT
d_gene: NA; j_gene: TRBJ1-4; v_gene: TRBV30; CDR3aa: CAWSVRVYNEKLFF; CDR3nt: TGTGCCTGGAGTGTCCGGGTTTACAATGAAAAACTGTTTTTT
d_gene: TRBD1; j_gene: TRBJ2-1; v_gene: TRBV11-3; CDR3aa: CASSWDRDNYNEQFF; CDR3nt: TGTGCCAGCAGCTGGGACAGGGACAACTACAATGAGCAGTTCTTC
d_gene: TRBD2; j_gene: TRBJ2-2; v_gene: TRBV5-1; CDR3aa: CASSLRRGGGELFF; CDR3nt: TGCGCCAGCAGCTTGCGGCGGGGGGGCGGGGAGCTGTTTTTT
d_gene: NA; j_gene: TRBJ1-2; v_gene: TRBV9; CDR3aa: CASSVGSGERGYTF; CDR3nt: TGTGCCAGCAGCGTAGGGTCCGGGGAAAGAGGCTACACCTTC
d_gene: NA; j_gene: TRBJ1-2; v_gene: TRBV6-1; CDR3aa: CASSLVEAFGYGYTF; CDR3nt: TGTGCCAGCAGCCTGGTGGAGGCTTTTGGCTATGGCTACACCTTC
d_gene: NA; j_gene: TRBJ2-2; v_gene: TRBV30; CDR3aa: CAWSVRGVVARELFF; CDR3nt: TGTGCCTGGAGTGTACGCGGGGTAGTAGCGAGGGAGCTGTTTTTT
d_gene: NA; j_gene: TRBJ2-7; v_gene: TRBV18; CDR3aa: CASSSTSGAPYEQYF; CDR3nt: TGTGCCAGCTCATCAACCTCGGGAGCCCCCTACGAGCAGTACTTC
d_gene: NA; j_gene: TRBJ2-7; v_gene: TRBV11-2; CDR3aa: CASSFRTGFYEQYF; CDR3nt: TGTGCCAGCAGCTTTAGAACGGGTTTCTACGAGCAGTACTTC
d_gene: NA; j_gene: TRBJ2-4; v_gene: TRBV4-3; CDR3aa: CASSPTPPPGNIQYF; CDR3nt: TGCGCCAGCAGCCCCACACCCCCGCCAGGAAACATTCAGTACTTC
d_gene: NA; j_gene: TRBJ2-5; v_gene: TRBV7-3; CDR3aa: CASSTGMGETQYF; CDR3nt: TGTGCCAGCAGCACAGGGATGGGAGAGACCCAGTACTTC
d_gene: TRBD1; j_gene: TRBJ2-1; v_gene: TRBV4-1; CDR3aa: CASSAGGLRQGSYNEQFF; CDR3nt: TGCGCCAGCAGCGCAGGGGGCCTCCGACAGGGCTCCTACAATGAGCAGTTCTTC
d_gene: NA; j_gene: TRBJ2-7; v_gene: TRBV11-2; CDR3aa: CASSQPLEAYEQYF; CDR3nt: TGTGCCAGCAGCCAACCACTAGAAGCCTACGAGCAGTACTTC
d_gene: TRBD1; j_gene: TRBJ1-2; v_gene: TRBV2; CDR3aa: CASSGDRGSYGYTF; CDR3nt: TGTGCCAGCAGTGGTGACAGGGGGAGCTATGGCTACACCTTC
d_gene: TRBD2; j_gene: TRBJ2-7; v_gene: TRBV11-3; CDR3aa: CASNGGTSSYEQYF; CDR3nt: TGTGCCAGCAACGGGGGGACGTCCTCCTACGAGCAGTACTTC
d_gene: NA; j_gene: TRBJ2-2; v_gene: TRBV14; CDR3aa: CASSGLRERAGELFF; CDR3nt: TGTGCCAGCAGCGGCCTTCGAGAGCGCGCCGGGGAGCTGTTTTTT
d_gene: NA; j_gene: TRBJ1-1; v_gene: TRBV9; CDR3aa: CASSGDNTEAFF; CDR3nt: TGTGCCAGCAGCGGAGATAACACTGAAGCTTTCTTT
d_gene: NA; j_gene: TRBJ1-1; v_gene: TRBV6-1; CDR3aa: CASTQVGGQTEAFF; CDR3nt: TGTGCCAGCACACAGGTCGGGGGGCAAACTGAAGCTTTCTTT
d_gene: TRBD1; j_gene: TRBJ1-6; v_gene: TRBV19; CDR3aa: CASSIGVGQGNSPLHF; CDR3nt: TGTGCCAGTAGTATTGGCGTGGGACAGGGGAATTCACCCCTCCACTTT
d_gene: NA; j_gene: TRBJ1-3; v_gene: TRBV15; CDR3aa: CATSRDGGAGNTIYF; CDR3nt: TGTGCCACCAGCAGAGATGGCGGGGCAGGAAACACCATATATTTT
d_gene: NA; j_gene: TRBJ1-1; v_gene: TRBV18; CDR3aa: CASSPPLVRNTEAFF; CDR3nt: TGTGCCAGCTCACCACCGTTGGTGAGAAACACTGAAGCTTTCTTT
d_gene: TRBD1; j_gene: TRBJ2-2; v_gene: TRBV7-2; CDR3aa: CASSPTGGRTGELFF; CDR3nt: TGTGCCAGCAGCCCGACAGGGGGCAGGACCGGGGAGCTGTTTTTT
d_gene: TRBD1; j_gene: TRBJ1-2; v_gene: TRBV11-2; CDR3aa: CASSPPGQTNYGYTF; CDR3nt: TGTGCCAGCAGCCCGCCGGGACAGACTAACTATGGCTACACCTTC
d_gene: NA; j_gene: TRBJ2-7; v_gene: TRBV28; CDR3aa: CASSVTYEQYF; CDR3nt: TGTGCCAGCAGCGTAACCTACGAGCAGTACTTC
d_gene: NA; j_gene: TRBJ1-5; v_gene: TRBV18; CDR3aa: CASSGVDEDQPQHF; CDR3nt: TGTGCCAGCTCGGGAGTCGATGAGGATCAGCCCCAGCATTTT
d_gene: NA; j_gene: TRBJ2-5; v_gene: TRBV7-8; CDR3aa: CASSLAGQVEETQYF; CDR3nt: TGTGCCAGCAGCTTAGCAGGTCAGGTCGAAGAGACCCAGTACTTC
d_gene: NA; j_gene: TRBJ2-1; v_gene: TRBV7-2; CDR3aa: CANTFERVQSYNEQFF; CDR3nt: TGTGCCAACACCTTCGAGCGAGTTCAGTCCTACAATGAGCAGTTCTTC
d_gene: NA; j_gene: TRBJ2-5; v_gene: TRBV27; CDR3aa: CASRRMETQYF; CDR3nt: TGTGCCAGCAGGCGAATGGAGACCCAGTACTTC
d_gene: TRBD1; j_gene: TRBJ2-7; v_gene: TRBV7-9; CDR3aa: CASSKFGVGQDDEQYF; CDR3nt: TGTGCCAGCAGCAAGTTTGGGGTCGGACAGGATGACGAGCAGTACTTC
d_gene: TRBD1; j_gene: TRBJ1-6; v_gene: TRBV10-3; CDR3aa: CAISDSERQGAFSPLHF; CDR3nt: TGTGCCATCAGCGACTCGGAGCGGCAGGGGGCATTTTCACCCCTCCACTTT
d_gene: NA; j_gene: TRBJ2-3; v_gene: TRBV10-1; CDR3aa: CASSEGGGTDTQYF; CDR3nt: TGCGCCAGCAGTGAGGGGGGCGGCACAGATACGCAGTATTTT
d_gene: TRBD1; j_gene: TRBJ1-6; v_gene: TRBV27; CDR3aa: CASSRTGGSPLHF; CDR3nt: TGTGCCAGCAGTCGGACAGGGGGTTCACCCCTCCACTTT
d_gene: TRBD1; j_gene: TRBJ1-2; v_gene: TRBV5-1; CDR3aa: CASSREGANGYTF; CDR3nt: TGCGCCAGCTCCCGGGAGGGGGCCAATGGCTACACCTTC
d_gene: NA; j_gene: TRBJ1-2; v_gene: TRBV19; CDR3aa: CASSTADTSHPGYTF; CDR3nt: TGTGCCAGTAGTACCGCGGACACCAGCCACCCTGGCTACACCTTC
d_gene: TRBD2; j_gene: TRBJ2-7; v_gene: TRBV5-4; CDR3aa: CASSSGLAVTYEQYF; CDR3nt: TGTGCCAGCAGCTCGGGACTAGCGGTGACCTACGAGCAGTACTTC
d_gene: TRBD2; j_gene: TRBJ2-5; v_gene: TRBV6-6; CDR3aa: CASRPQTSGQETRYF; CDR3nt: TGTGCCAGCAGACCCCAGACTAGCGGCCAAGAGACCCGGTACTTC
d_gene: TRBD1; j_gene: TRBJ1-1; v_gene: TRBV7-9; CDR3aa: CASSFGQGLFTEAFF; CDR3nt: TGTGCCAGCAGCTTTGGACAGGGGTTATTCACTGAAGCTTTCTTT
d_gene: NA; j_gene: TRBJ1-2; v_gene: TRBV2; CDR3aa: CASSPQVNYGYTF; CDR3nt: TGTGCCAGCAGTCCCCAGGTTAACTATGGCTACACCTTC
d_gene: NA; j_gene: TRBJ2-1; v_gene: TRBV11-3; CDR3aa: CASSLLGRGQFF; CDR3nt: TGTGCCAGCAGCTTATTGGGTCGGGGGCAGTTCTTC
d_gene: TRBD1; j_gene: TRBJ1-2; v_gene: TRBV7-9; CDR3aa: CASSGTGVYYGYTF; CDR3nt: TGTGCCAGCAGCGGGACAGGGGTCTACTATGGCTACACCTTC
d_gene: NA; j_gene: TRBJ1-4; v_gene: TRBV5-4; CDR3aa: CASSLEPGLNEKLFF; CDR3nt: TGTGCCAGCAGCTTGGAGCCGGGTTTGAATGAAAAACTGTTTTTT
d_gene: NA; j_gene: TRBJ2-1; v_gene: TRBV28; CDR3aa: CASSLVPSSYNEQFF; CDR3nt: TGTGCCAGCAGTTTAGTTCCGAGCTCCTACAATGAGCAGTTCTTC
d_gene: NA; j_gene: TRBJ1-4; v_gene: TRBV30; CDR3aa: CAWARGASDEKLFF; CDR3nt: TGTGCCTGGGCCAGGGGCGCGTCAGATGAAAAACTGTTTTTT